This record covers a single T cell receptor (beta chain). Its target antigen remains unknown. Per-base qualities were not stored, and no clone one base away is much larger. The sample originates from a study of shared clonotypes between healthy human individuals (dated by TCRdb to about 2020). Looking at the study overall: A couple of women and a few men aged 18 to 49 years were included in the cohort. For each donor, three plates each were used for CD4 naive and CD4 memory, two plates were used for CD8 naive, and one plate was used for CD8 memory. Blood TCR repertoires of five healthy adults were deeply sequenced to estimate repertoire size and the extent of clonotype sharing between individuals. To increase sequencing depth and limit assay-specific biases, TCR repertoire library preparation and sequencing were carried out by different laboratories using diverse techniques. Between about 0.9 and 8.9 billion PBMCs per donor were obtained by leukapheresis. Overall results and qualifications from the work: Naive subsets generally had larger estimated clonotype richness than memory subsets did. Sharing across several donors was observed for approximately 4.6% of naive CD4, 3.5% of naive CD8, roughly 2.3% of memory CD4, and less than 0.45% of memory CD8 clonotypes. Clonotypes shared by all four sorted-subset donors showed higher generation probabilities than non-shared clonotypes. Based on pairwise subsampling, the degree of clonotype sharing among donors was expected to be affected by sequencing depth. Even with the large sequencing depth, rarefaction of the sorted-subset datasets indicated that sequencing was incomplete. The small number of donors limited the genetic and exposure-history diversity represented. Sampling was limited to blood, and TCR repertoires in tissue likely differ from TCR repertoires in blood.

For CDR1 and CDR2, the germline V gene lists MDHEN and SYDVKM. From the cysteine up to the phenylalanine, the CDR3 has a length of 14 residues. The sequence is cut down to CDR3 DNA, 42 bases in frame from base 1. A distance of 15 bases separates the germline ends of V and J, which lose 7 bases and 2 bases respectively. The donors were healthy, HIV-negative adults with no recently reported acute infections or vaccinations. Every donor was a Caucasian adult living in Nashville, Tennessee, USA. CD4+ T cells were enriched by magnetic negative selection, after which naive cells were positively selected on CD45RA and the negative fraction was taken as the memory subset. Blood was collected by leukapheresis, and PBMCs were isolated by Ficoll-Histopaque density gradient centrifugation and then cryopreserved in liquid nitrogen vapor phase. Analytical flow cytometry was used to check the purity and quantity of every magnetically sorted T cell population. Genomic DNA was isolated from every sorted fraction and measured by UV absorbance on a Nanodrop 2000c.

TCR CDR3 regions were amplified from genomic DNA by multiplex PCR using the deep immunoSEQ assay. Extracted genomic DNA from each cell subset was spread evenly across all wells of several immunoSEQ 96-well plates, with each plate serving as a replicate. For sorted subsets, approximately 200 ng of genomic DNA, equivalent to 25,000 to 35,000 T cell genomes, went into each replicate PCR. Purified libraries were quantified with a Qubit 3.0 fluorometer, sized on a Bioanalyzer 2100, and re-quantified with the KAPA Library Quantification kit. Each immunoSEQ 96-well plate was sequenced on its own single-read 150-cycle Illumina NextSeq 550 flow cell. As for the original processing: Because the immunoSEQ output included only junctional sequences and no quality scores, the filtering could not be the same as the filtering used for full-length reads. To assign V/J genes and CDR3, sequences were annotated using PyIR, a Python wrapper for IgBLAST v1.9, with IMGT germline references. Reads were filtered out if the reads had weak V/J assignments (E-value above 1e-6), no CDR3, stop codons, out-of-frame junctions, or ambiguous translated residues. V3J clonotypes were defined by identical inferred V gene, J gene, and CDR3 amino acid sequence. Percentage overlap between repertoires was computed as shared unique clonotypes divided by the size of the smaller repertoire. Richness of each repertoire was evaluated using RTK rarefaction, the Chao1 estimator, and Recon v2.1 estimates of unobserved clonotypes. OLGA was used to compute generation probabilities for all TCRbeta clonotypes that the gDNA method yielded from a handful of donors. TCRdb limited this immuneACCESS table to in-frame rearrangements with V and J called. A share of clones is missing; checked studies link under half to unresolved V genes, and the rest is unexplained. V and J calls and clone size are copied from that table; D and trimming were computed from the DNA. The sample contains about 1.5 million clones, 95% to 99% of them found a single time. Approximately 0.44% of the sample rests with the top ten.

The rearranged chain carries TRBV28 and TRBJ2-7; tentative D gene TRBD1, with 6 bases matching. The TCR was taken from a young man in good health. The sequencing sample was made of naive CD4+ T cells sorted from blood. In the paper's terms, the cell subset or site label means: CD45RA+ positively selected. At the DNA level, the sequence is TGTGCCAGCACCACAGGGTCCGGCCCCTACGAGCAGTACTTC. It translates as CASTTGSGPYEQYF. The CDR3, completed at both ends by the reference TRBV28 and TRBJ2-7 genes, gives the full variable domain DVKVTQSSRYLVKRTGEKVFLECVQDMDHENMFWYRQDPGLGLRLIYFSYDVKMKEKGDIPEGYSVSREKKERFSLILESASTNQTSMYLCASTTGSGPYEQYFGPGTRLTVT.